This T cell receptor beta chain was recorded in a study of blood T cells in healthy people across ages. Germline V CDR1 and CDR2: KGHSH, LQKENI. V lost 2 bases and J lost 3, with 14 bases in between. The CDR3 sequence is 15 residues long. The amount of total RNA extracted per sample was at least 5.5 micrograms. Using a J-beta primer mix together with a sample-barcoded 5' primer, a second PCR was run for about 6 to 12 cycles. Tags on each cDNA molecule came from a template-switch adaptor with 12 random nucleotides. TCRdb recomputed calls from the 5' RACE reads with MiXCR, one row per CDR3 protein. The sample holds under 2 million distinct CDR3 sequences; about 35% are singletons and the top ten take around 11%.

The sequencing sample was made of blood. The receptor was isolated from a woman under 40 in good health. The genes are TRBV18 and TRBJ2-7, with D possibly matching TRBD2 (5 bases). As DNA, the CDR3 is TGTGCCAGCTCACCATTTGAGGAGCGGCTCTACGAGCAGTACTTC. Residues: CASSPFEERLYEQYF. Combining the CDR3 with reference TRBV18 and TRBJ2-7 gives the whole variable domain NAGVMQNPRHLVRRRGQEARLRCSPMKGHSHVYWYRQLPEEGLKFMVYLQKENIIDESGMPKERFSAEFPKEGPSILRIQQVVRGDSAAYFCASSPFEERLYEQYFGPGTRLTVT.